This TCR beta chain was captured by sequencing in a study of cytomegalovirus exposure and HLA in healthy donors. PCR amplification relied on 60 Vbeta primers (plus 13 Jbeta primers). Data came from immunoSEQ multiplex PCR; TCRdb stores just in-frame clones and leaves some out. The sample has 250,000 to 350,000 clones; more than 55% are singletons. The CDR3 has 14 residues. V lost 2 bases to trimming and J lost 9 bases; unmatched junction nucleotides: 7. CDR1 and CDR2 from the germline V gene are LNHNV and YYDKDF (reference sequence). A remark on this clone: Antigen unknown.

Study-wide results and caveats: Later on, an analysis tied under 20,000 TCR beta sequences to HLA alleles at 0.05 false discovery rate. The listing of about 150 TCR beta chains classed them as cytomegalovirus-associated. Many donors carried some public TCRs, although rarity characterized most TCR sequences.

This clonotype was sampled from a female donor in good health and CMV-seronegative. The chain employs TRBV15 and TRBJ2-1, with 7 nucleotides matching TRBD1. Source material: PBMCs. CDR3 loop: CATSRPPGDSEQFF. For the CDR3, the DNA is TGTGCCACCAGCAGACCCCCAGGGGACAGTGAGCAGTTCTTC.